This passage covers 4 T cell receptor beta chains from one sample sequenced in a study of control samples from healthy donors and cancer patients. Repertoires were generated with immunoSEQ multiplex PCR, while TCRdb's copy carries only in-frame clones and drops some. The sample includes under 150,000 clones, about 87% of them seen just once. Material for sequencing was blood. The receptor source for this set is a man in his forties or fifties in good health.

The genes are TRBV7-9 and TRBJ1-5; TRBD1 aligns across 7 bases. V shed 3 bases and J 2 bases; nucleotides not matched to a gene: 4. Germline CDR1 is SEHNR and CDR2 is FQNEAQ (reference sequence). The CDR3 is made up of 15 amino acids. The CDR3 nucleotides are TGTGCCAGCAGCTTGTCCGGGACAGGCAATCAGCCCCAGCATTTT. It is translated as CASSLSGTGNQPQHF.

Here the CDR3 reads CATAGTSRATDTQYF. In DNA, the CDR3 is TGTGCCACGGCCGGGACATCCAGGGCCACAGATACGCAGTATTTT. The J gene is TRBJ2-3, the V gene TRBV24-1, with D tentatively TRBD1 (6 bases). Germline-derived CDR1 and CDR2 are KGHDR and SFDVKD. This CDR3 has 15 amino acids. V lost 10 bases and J 2 bases, leaving 18 bases between the germline ends.

The CDR3 DNA follows: TGTGCCAGCAGCTTGGAGCTAGCGGGGGGGCTGAACACCGGGGAGCTGTTTTTT. Translation gives CASSLELAGGLNTGELFF. The V and J genes are TRBV5-4 and TRBJ2-2; 12 bases agree with TRBD2. The trim removed 0 bases at V and 1 base at J, leaving 4 bases unmatched. The CDR3 length is 18 residues. The germline gives CDR1 SGHNT, CDR2 YYREEE (reference sequence).

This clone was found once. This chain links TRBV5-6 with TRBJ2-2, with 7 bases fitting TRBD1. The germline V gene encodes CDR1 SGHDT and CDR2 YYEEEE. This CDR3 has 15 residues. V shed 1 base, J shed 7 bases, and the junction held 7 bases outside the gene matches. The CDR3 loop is CASSLSTGAIGELFF. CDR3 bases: TGTGCCAGCAGCTTGAGTACAGGGGCGATCGGGGAGCTGTTTTTT.